A selection of T cell receptor beta chains follows, all from one sample in a study of cytomegalovirus exposure and HLA in healthy donors. Profiling relied on immunoSEQ multiplex PCR, and the TCRdb table lists in-frame clones only, not all of them. Of 150,000 to 200,000 clones detected, around three quarters appear once; the ten largest clones hold over 0.95%. The sequencing input was PBMCs. The origin of the receptors is a woman aged 35 to 49 in good health and CMV-seronegative. Both conserved end residues are part of each CDR3. D genes are given only for firm matches. Only some rows state a clone size, as once, few, many or a class for expanded clones.

clone_size	v_call	d_call	j_call	cdr3_aa	cdr3_nt
NA	TRBV9	NA	TRBJ2-5	CASSSSGTRGETQYF	TGTGCCAGCAGCTCATCCGGGACTCGAGGGGAGACCCAGTACTTC
NA	TRBV11-1	TRBD2	TRBJ2-1	CASSAEYQLAQKGNEQFF	TGTGCCAGCAGCGCAGAATACCAACTAGCGCAAAAAGGAAATGAGCAGTTCTTC
NA	TRBV27	NA	TRBJ2-7	CASSPRVGAGSYEQYF	TGTGCCAGCAGTCCGAGGGTGGGGGCAGGGTCCTACGAGCAGTACTTC
NA	TRBV6-1	TRBD1	TRBJ2-1	CASSEYGTGLGEQFF	TGTGCCAGCAGTGAATACGGGACAGGGCTAGGTGAGCAGTTCTTC
NA	TRBV25-1	TRBD1	TRBJ2-7	CASSENRGLDEQYF	TGTGCCAGCAGTGAGAACAGGGGGCTGGACGAGCAGTACTTC
NA	TRBV27	NA	TRBJ1-2	CASKDLGGYTF	TGTGCCAGCAAAGACTTAGGCGGCTACACCTTC
NA	TRBV9	NA	TRBJ2-2	CASRDGSSGTGELFF	TGTGCCAGCAGAGACGGATCCTCGGGCACCGGGGAGCTGTTTTTT
NA	TRBV30	NA	TRBJ2-3	CAWSPRGRAQYF	TGTGCCTGGAGTCCCCGAGGCCGGGCGCAGTATTTT
once	TRBV30	TRBD2	TRBJ2-2	CACGTGGRDTGELFF	TGTGCCTGTGGAACGGGAGGCCGGGACACCGGGGAGCTGTTTTTT
once	TRBV9	NA	TRBJ1-1	CASSVDSTEAFF	TGTGCCAGCAGCGTAGATTCGACTGAAGCTTTCTTT
NA	TRBV29-1	NA	TRBJ2-6	CSVVPGSSGANVLTF	TGCAGCGTTGTTCCGGGTTCCTCTGGGGCCAACGTCCTGACTTTC